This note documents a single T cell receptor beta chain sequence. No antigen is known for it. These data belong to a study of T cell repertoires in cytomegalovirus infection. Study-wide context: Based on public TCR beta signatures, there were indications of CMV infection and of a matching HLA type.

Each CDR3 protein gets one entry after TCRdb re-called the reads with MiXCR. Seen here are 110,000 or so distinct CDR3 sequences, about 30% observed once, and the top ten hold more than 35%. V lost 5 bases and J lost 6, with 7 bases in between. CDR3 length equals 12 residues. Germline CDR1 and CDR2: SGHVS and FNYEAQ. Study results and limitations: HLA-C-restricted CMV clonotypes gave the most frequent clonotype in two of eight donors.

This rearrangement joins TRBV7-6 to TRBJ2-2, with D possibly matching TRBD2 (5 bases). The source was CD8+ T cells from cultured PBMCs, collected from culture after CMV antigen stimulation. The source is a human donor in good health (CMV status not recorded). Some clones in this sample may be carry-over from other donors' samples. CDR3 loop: CASSPGAGELFF. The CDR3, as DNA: TGTGCCAGCAGCCCCGGGGCCGGGGAGCTGTTTTTT.